This record covers a single T cell receptor beta chain. Its antigen remains unidentified. TCRdb re-derived calls from the reads in MiXCR, one entry per CDR3 protein. Of about a million distinct CDR3 sequences listed, roughly 30% are singletons. These data come from a study of T cell repertoires in cytomegalovirus infection. Turning to the study itself: Used in the study were CMV epitopes, some recently identified and HLA-C-restricted, others well-studied and HLA-B-restricted. Study observations and caveats: Clonotype analysis showed dominance of the ex vivo response by HLA-C-restricted CMV-specific TCR beta clonotypes.

The sample consisted of cultured CD8+ T cells from PBMCs, taken from culture after CMV antigen stimulation. The clonotype was recovered from a human donor in good health (CMV status not recorded). Some clones in this sample may be carry-over from other donors' samples.

This CDR3 reads CASSFTKSEAFF. Written as DNA, the CDR3 is TGTGCCAGCAGCTTCACGAAGTCTGAAGCTTTCTTT. J is TRBJ1-1 and V is TRBV5-6; D unclear. Deletions cut 2 bases from V and 6 bases from J, with 8 bases between. The germline CDR1 and CDR2 sequences are SGHDT and YYEEEE. This CDR3 has 12 amino acids.